This is a list of T cell receptor beta chains from one sample in a study of T cells in Graves' hyperthyroidism and ophthalmopathy. Each CDR3 protein gets one entry after TCRdb re-called the multiplex PCR reads with MiXCR. The profile shows 250,000 to 400,000 distinct CDR3 sequences, around 13% of them singletons. Sequenced: blood. The receptors shown here come from a woman aged 40-49 years with Graves' ophthalmopathy. The CDR3 runs from the conserved cysteine through the conserved F or W. A D gene is named only where the DNA matches it firmly. Expanded clones are given a class, and other clones once, few, many or no size at all.

clone_size	v_call	d_call	j_call	cdr3_nt	cdr3_aa
NA	TRBV20-1	NA	TRBJ2-2	TGCAGTGCTAGACCACGCGTGCGGAGGACGAACACCGGGGGGCTGTTTTTT	CSARPRVRRTNTGGLFF
many	TRBV6-8	NA	TRBJ1-2	TGTGCCGGACCAGCCCCGGCGCACCCTAACTATGGCTACACCTTC	CAGPAPAHPNYGYTF
many	TRBV2	TRBD1	TRBJ1-5	TGTGCCAGCAGTGAAAGGGGGCGCGGAGGCCATAGCAATCAGCCCCAGCATTTT	CASSERGRGGHSNQPQHF
many	TRBV20-1	NA	TRBJ2-3	TGCAGTGCAAGAAGGGATACGCAGTATTTT	CSARRDTQYF
many	TRBV12-3/TRBV12-4	TRBD2	TRBJ2-1	TGTGCCAGCAGTTTGAGCGGGAGGAATGAGCAGTTCTTC	CASSLSGRNEQFF
many	TRBV7-2	TRBD1	TRBJ2-6	TGTGCCAGCAGCCCTTGGGACAGCGCGGGGGCCAACGTCCTGACTTTC	CASSPWDSAGANVLTF
NA	TRBV20-1	NA	TRBJ1-6	TGCAGTGCTAGTTCACAGGCGCTGAGCTCCTATAATTCACCCCTCCACTTT	CSASSQALSSYNSPLHF
many	TRBV19	NA	TRBJ1-2	TGTGCCAGTAGTATTGAAGGGACAATGTTAAGGGGCTACACCTTC	CASSIEGTMLRGYTF
NA	TRBV10-2	TRBD1	TRBJ2-7	TGCGCCAGCGAGGGACAGTCCTACGAGCAGTACTTC	CASEGQSYEQYF
many	TRBV6-1	NA	TRBJ2-5	TGTGCCAGCAGTGTGGGACGCGAGACCCAGTACTTC	CASSVGRETQYF
many	TRBV6-2/TRBV6-3	NA	TRBJ1-2	TGTGCCAGCAGTCCCCCCGGGCAGACCGGTTATGGCTACACCTTC	CASSPPGQTGYGYTF
few	TRBV25-1	TRBD2	TRBJ2-1	TGTGCCAGCAGAAGCGGGAGGGCCGGGAATGAGCAGTTCTTC	CASRSGRAGNEQFF
many	TRBV7-2	NA	TRBJ1-1	TGTGCCAGCAGCTTAGTCTCAGGGTTTGGAGAAGCTTTCTTT	CASSLVSGFGEAFF
many	TRBV7-2	TRBD1	TRBJ2-7	TGTGCCAGCAGCTTAGGACAGGGGGGCTACGAGCAGTACTTC	CASSLGQGGYEQYF
many	TRBV19	NA	TRBJ1-5	TGTGCCAGTATCGGGACGGCCGCGGGTAGCAATCAGCCCCAGCATTTT	CASIGTAAGSNQPQHF
many	TRBV7-2	TRBD1	TRBJ2-3	TGTGCCAGCAGCCTCGTCATCCCTCCGGCAGGGGGCAATGGCGCAGATACGCAGTATTTT	CASSLVIPPAGGNGADTQYF
NA	TRBV5-1	NA	TRBJ2-5	TGCGCCAGCAGCTTGTGGGGGATTAGGGAGACCCAGTACTTC	CASSLWGIRETQYF
many	TRBV12-3/TRBV12-4	TRBD1	TRBJ2-7	TGTGCCAGCACGGACAGGCCTAAATCCGAGCAGTACTTC	CASTDRPKSEQYF
many	TRBV29-1	NA	TRBJ2-1	TGCAGCGTTGCGGGGAGGGGGAATCCCAATGAGCAGTTCTTC	CSVAGRGNPNEQFF
NA	TRBV19	NA	TRBJ2-1	TGTGCCAGTAGTCTCCCGGGTAGTAGATCCTACAATGAGCAGTTCTTC	CASSLPGSRSYNEQFF
many	TRBV29-1	TRBD1	TRBJ2-7	TGCAGCGTTGTGACAGGGGGCGTTTACGAGCAGTACTTC	CSVVTGGVYEQYF
few	TRBV20-1	NA	TRBJ2-7	TGCAGTGCTAGAGATAAGGTCCGAGGGACATATAGCTACGAGCAGTACTTC	CSARDKVRGTYSYEQYF
NA	TRBV28	NA	TRBJ2-5	TGTGCCAGCAGTTTTTTAGGGGGAGGATCCCAAGAGACCCAGTACTTC	CASSFLGGGSQETQYF
many	TRBV6-2/TRBV6-3	NA	TRBJ2-1	TGTGCCAGCAGTTACACCCGATTCAATGAGCAGTTCTTC	CASSYTRFNEQFF